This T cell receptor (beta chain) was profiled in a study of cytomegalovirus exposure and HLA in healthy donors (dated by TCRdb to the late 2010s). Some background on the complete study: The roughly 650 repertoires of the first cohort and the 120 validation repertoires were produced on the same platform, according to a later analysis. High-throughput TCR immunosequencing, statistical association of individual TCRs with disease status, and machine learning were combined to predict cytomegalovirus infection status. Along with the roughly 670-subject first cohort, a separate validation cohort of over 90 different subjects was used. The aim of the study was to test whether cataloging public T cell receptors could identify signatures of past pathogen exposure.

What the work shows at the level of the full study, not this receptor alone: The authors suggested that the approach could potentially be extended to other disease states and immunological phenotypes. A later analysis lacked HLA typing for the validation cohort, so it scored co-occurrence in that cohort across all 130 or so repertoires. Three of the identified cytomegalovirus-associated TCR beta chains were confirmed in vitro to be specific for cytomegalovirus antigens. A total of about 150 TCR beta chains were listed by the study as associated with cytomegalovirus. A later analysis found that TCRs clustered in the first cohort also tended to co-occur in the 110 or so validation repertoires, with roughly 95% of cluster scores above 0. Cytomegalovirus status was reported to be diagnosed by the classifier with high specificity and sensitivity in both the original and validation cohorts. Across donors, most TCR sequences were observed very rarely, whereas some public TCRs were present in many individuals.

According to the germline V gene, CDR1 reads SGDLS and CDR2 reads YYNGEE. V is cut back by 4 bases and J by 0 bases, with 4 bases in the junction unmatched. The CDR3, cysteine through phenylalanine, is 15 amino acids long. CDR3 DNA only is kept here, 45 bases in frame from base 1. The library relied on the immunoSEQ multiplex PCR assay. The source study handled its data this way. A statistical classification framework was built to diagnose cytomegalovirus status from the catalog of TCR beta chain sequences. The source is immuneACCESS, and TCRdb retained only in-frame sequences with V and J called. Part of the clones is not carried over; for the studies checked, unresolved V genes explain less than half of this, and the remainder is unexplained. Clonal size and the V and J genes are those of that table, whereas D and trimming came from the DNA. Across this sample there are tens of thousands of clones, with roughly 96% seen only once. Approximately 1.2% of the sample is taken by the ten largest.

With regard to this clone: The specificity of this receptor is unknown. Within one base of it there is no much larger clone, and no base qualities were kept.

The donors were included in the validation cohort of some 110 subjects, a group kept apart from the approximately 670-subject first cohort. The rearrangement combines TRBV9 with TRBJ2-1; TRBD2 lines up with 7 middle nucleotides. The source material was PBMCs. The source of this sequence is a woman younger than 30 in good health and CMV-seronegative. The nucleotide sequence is TGTGCCAGCAGCTCCGGGGGGAGCTCCTACAATGAGCAGTTCTTC. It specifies CASSSGGSSYNEQFF.